These T cell receptor beta chains were read from a single sample in a study of somatic mutations in cytotoxic T cells in rheumatoid arthritis. Sequencing was performed with immunoSEQ multiplex PCR; in TCRdb, only in-frame clones are kept and a portion is missing. Of some 26,000 clones listed, 82% are singletons. Sequencing was carried out using CD8+ T cells sorted from blood. All receptors come from a man aged 45-60 years in good health. The CDR3 runs from the conserved cysteine through the conserved F or W. D genes are given only for firm matches. Clone size, where shown, is once, few, many, or a class for clones that have expanded.

j_call d_call clone_size v_call cdr3_aa cdr3_nt
TRBJ2-7 TRBD1 once TRBV6-5 CASSYQGEPYEQYF TGTGCCAGCAGTTACCAGGGGGAACCCTACGAGCAGTACTTC
TRBJ2-3 TRBD1 NA TRBV6-1 CASSEKQGPFRYAQYF TGTGCCAGCAGTGAGAAACAGGGGCCCTTTAGATACGCGCAGTATTTT
TRBJ2-3 TRBD2 NA TRBV11-2 CASSLDEWGLGEDTQYF TGTGCCAGCAGCTTAGACGAATGGGGACTAGGGGAAGATACGCAGTATTTT
TRBJ2-1 TRBD2 NA TRBV13 CASSSRAGTSGRVDEQFF TGTGCCAGCAGCTCACGGGCGGGGACTAGCGGGAGAGTCGATGAGCAGTTCTTC
TRBJ2-2 NA NA TRBV6-1 CASSEAGTNTGELFF TGTGCCAGCAGTGAAGCGGGTACGAACACCGGGGAGCTGTTTTTT
TRBJ1-1 NA NA TRBV5-5 CASSDRGWGSGTEAFF TGTGCCAGCAGCGACCGTGGATGGGGGTCTGGCACTGAAGCTTTCTTT
TRBJ2-7 TRBD2 few TRBV7-6 CASSLRSSGRDHEQYF TGTGCCAGCAGCTTAAGATCTAGCGGGAGGGACCACGAGCAGTACTTC
TRBJ2-4 NA NA TRBV9 CASSVAGLAKNIQYF TGTGCCAGCAGCGTAGCGGGACTAGCCAAAAACATTCAGTACTTC
TRBJ1-5 NA NA TRBV27 CASSGAGGRPQHF TGTGCCAGCAGTGGGGCCGGGGGGCGGCCCCAGCATTTT
TRBJ2-7 NA NA TRBV27 CASSLRDHSYEQYF TGTGCCAGCAGTTTAAGGGACCACTCCTACGAGCAGTACTTC
TRBJ2-3 TRBD2 NA TRBV11-2 CASSLVPASGSSSVDTQYF TGTGCCAGCAGCTTAGTCCCCGCTAGCGGGAGTTCCTCAGTGGATACGCAGTATTTT
TRBJ2-3 TRBD1 NA TRBV6-4 CASTPAPGQGTDTQYF TGTGCCAGCACCCCAGCCCCCGGACAGGGCACAGATACGCAGTATTTT
TRBJ1-1 NA NA TRBV27 CVSRGVRTEAFF TGTGTGTCAAGGGGGGTGAGGACTGAAGCTTTCTTT
TRBJ1-2 TRBD1 once TRBV10-3 CAISERQKDRGYGYTF TGTGCCATCAGTGAAAGACAAAAGGACAGGGGTTATGGCTACACCTTC
TRBJ1-4 NA NA TRBV6-1 CASSDLGGLDEKLFF TGTGCCAGCAGTGACCTGGGGGGGCTGGATGAAAAACTGTTTTTT
TRBJ1-2 NA NA TRBV2 CASSEALFGSVGYGYTF TGTGCCAGCAGTGAAGCGCTTTTTGGCAGCGTAGGATATGGCTACACCTTC
TRBJ2-4 NA few TRBV7-7 CASSLVSGYLAKNIQYF TGTGCTAGCAGCTTAGTTTCAGGATATTTAGCCAAAAACATTCAGTACTTC
TRBJ2-3 NA NA TRBV28 CASSLGALGQDTQYF TGTGCCAGCAGTTTAGGGGCCCTAGGGCAGGATACGCAGTATTTT
TRBJ2-7 TRBD1 NA TRBV4-1 CASSQSPGQNSDEQYF TGCGCCAGCAGCCAGAGTCCGGGACAGAATAGTGACGAGCAGTACTTC
TRBJ2-7 TRBD2 NA TRBV29-1 CSVPSGRASYEQYF TGCAGCGTTCCTAGCGGGAGGGCCTCCTACGAGCAGTACTTC
TRBJ2-6 NA few TRBV4-1 CASSPRDRPSGANVLTF TGCGCCAGCAGCCCCCGGGACCGACCCTCTGGGGCCAACGTCCTGACTTTC
TRBJ2-7 NA few TRBV9 CASSAGVPAYEQYF TGTGCCAGCAGCGCGGGAGTCCCGGCCTACGAGCAGTACTTC
TRBJ2-7 TRBD1 NA TRBV7-9 CASTPPTGSSYEQYF TGTGCCAGCACCCCGCCGACAGGGAGCTCCTACGAGCAGTACTTC
TRBJ1-1 NA NA TRBV7-8 CASSARMEGPNTEAFF TGTGCCAGCAGCGCCCGGATGGAGGGGCCGAACACTGAAGCTTTCTTT
TRBJ1-2 TRBD1 NA TRBV14 CASSSARTGNGYTF TGTGCCAGCAGCTCCGCCCGGACAGGGAACGGCTACACCTTC
TRBJ2-3 NA NA TRBV11-2 CASSFPYSSTDTQYF TGTGCCAGCAGCTTCCCGTACTCTAGCACAGATACGCAGTATTTT
TRBJ2-7 NA NA TRBV5-4 CASSSRGPGGEQYF TGTGCCAGCAGCTCTCGGGGCCCGGGCGGCGAGCAGTACTTC